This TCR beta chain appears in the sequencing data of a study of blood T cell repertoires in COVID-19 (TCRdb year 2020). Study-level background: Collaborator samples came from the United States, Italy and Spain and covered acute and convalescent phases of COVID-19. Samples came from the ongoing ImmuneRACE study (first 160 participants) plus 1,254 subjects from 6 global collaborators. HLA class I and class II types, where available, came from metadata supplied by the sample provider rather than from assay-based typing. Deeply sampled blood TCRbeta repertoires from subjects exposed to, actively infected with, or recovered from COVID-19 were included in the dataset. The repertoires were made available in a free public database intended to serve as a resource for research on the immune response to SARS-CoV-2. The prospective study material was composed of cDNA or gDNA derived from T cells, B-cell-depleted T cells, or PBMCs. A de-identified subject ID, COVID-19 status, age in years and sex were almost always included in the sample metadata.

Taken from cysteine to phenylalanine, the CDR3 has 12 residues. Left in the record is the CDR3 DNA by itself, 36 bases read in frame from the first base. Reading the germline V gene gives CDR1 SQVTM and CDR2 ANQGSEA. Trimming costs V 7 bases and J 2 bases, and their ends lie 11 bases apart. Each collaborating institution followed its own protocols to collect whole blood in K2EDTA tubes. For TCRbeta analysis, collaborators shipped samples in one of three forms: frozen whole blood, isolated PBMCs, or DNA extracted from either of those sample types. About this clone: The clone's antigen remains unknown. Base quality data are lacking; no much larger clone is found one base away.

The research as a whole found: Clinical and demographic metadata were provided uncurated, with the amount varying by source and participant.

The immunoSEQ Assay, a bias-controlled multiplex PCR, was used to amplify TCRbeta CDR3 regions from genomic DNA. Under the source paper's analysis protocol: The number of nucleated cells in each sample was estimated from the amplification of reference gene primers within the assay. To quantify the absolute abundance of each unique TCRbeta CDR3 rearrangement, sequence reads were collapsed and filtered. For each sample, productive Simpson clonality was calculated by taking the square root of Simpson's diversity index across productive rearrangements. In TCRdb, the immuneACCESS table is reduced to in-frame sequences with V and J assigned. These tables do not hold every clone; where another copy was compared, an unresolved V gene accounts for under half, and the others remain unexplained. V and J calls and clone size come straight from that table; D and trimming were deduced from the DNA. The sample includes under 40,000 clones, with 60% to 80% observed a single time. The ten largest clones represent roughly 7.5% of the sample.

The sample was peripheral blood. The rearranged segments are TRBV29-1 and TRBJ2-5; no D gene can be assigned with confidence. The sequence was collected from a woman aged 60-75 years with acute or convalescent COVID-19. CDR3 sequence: CSAAITQETQYF. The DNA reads TGCAGCGCCGCAATCACTCAAGAGACCCAGTACTTC.